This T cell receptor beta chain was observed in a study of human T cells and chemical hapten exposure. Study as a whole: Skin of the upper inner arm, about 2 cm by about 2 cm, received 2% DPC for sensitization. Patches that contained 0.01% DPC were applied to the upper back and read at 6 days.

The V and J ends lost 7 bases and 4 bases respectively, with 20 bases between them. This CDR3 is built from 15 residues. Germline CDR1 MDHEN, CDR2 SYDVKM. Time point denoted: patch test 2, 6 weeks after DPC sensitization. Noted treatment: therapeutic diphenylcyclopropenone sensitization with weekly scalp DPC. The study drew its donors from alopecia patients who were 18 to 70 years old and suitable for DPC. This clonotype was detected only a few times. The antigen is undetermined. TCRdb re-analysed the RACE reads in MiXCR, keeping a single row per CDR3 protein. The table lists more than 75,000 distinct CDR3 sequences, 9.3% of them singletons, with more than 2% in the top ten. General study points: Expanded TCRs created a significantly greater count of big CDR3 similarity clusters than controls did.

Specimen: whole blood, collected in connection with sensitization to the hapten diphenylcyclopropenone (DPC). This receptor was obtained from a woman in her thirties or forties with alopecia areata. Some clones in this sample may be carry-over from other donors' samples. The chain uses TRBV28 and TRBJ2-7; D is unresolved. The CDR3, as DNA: TGTGCCAGCACGAAGGCCGGACCCGGCTATTACGAGCAGTACTTC. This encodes CASTKAGPGYYEQYF.